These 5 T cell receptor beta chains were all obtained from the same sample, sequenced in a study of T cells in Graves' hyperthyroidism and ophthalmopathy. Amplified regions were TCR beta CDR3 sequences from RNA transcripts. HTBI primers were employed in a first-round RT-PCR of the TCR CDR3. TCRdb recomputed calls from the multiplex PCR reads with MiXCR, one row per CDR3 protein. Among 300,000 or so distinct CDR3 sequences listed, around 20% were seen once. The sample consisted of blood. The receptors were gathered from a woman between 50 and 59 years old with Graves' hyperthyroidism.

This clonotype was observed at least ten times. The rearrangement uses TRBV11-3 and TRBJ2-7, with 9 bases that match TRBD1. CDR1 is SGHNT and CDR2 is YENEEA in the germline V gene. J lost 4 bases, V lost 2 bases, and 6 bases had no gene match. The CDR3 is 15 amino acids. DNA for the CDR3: TGTGCCAGCAGCTTAACCGGGACAGGGATATACGAGCAGTACTTC. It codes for CASSLTGTGIYEQYF. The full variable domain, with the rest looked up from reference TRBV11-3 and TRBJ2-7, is EAGVVQSPRYKIIEKKQPVAFWCNPISGHNTLYWYLQNLGQGPELLIRYENEEAVDDSQLPKDRFSAERLKGVDSTLKIQPAELGDSAVYLCASSLTGTGIYEQYFGPGTRLTVT.

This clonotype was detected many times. The CDR3 DNA reads as TGTGCCAGCAGTCCTGGGACAGGGGGCGACCACGAGCAGTACTTC. Translation gives CASSPGTGGDHEQYF. This chain connects TRBV12-3 or TRBV12-4 to TRBJ2-7; 12 bases fit TRBD1. With 5 bases clipped from V and 5 bases from J, the junction kept 7 bases outside the gene matches. The CDR3 is 15 residues long.

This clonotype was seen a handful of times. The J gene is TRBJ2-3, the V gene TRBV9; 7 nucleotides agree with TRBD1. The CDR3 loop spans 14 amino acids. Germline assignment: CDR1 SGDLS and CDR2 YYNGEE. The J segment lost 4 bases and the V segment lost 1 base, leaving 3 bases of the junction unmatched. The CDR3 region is CASSVLGQADTQYF. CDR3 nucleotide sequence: TGTGCCAGCAGCGTACTAGGACAGGCAGATACGCAGTATTTT.

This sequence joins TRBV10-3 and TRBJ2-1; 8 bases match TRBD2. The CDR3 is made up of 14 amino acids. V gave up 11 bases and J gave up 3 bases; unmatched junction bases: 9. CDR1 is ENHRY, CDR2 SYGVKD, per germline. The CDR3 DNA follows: TGTGCCGCCCGACGGGGGGGCGACTACAATGAGCAGTTCTTC. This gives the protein CAARRGGDYNEQFF.

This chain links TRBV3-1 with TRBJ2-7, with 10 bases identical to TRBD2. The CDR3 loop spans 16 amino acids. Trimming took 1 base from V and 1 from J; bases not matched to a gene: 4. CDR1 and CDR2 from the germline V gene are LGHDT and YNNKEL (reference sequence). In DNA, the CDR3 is TGTGCCAGCAGCCAAGCCTCGGGACTAGCGTCCTACGAGCAGTACTTC. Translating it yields CASSQASGLASYEQYF.